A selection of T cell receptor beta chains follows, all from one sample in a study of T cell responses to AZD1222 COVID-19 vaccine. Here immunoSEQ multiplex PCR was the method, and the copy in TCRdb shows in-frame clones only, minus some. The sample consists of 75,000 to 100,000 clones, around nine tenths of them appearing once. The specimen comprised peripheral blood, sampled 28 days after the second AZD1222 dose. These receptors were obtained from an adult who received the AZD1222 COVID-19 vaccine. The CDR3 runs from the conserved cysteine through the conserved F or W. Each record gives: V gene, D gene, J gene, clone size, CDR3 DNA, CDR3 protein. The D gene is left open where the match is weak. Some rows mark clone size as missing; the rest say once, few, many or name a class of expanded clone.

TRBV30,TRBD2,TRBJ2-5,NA,TGTGCCTGGGTCCAACGACTAGCGGGGGGGGAGACCCAGTACTTC,CAWVQRLAGGETQYF
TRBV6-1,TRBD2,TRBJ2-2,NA,TGTGCCAGCAGTGAAGTGTGGCTAGCGGGGGGCCTATCGAACACCGGGGAGCTGTTTTTT,CASSEVWLAGGLSNTGELFF
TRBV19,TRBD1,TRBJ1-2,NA,TGTGCCAGTAGCCGAGGACAGGTTAATGGCTACACCTTC,CASSRGQVNGYTF
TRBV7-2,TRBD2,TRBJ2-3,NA,TGTGCCAGCAGCTTAGTAGGCGGGGGGGAAGATACGCAGTATTTT,CASSLVGGGEDTQYF
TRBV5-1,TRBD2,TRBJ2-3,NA,TGCGCCAGCGGGTCGGGACTAGCGGCACTCACAGATACGCAGTATTTT,CASGSGLAALTDTQYF
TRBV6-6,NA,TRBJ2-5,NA,TGTGCCAGCAGTCCTCGGAGGGGGGAAGTGGGAGAGACCCAGTACTTC,CASSPRRGEVGETQYF
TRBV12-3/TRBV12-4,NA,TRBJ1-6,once,TGTGCCAGCAGTATGGGGTGGAATTCACCCCTCCACTTT,CASSMGWNSPLHF
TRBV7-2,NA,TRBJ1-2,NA,TGTGCCAGCAGCTTAGTAGCCCTTCAGAGCGCATCTGGGCATGGCTACACCTTC,CASSLVALQSASGHGYTF
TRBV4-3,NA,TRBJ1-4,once,TGCGCCAGCAGCCACCGGATATCGGGCGAGGAAAAACTGTTTTTT,CASSHRISGEEKLFF
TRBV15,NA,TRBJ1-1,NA,TGTGCCACCAGCAGAGAACGGACAGATTTTACTGAAGCTTTCTTT,CATSRERTDFTEAFF
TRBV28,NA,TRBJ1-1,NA,TGTGCCAGCAGCTCACTCCACACTGAAGCTTTCTTT,CASSSLHTEAFF
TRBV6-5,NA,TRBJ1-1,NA,TGTGCCAGCAGTTACAGCGACAGGACTGAAGCTTTCTTT,CASSYSDRTEAFF
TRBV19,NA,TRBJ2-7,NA,TGTGCCAGTAGGTCCGGGTACGAGCAGTACTTC,CASRSGYEQYF
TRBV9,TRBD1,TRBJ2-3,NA,TGTGCCAGCAGCGTAGTGGGACAGGGCACAGATACGCAGTATTTT,CASSVVGQGTDTQYF
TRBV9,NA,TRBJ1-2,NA,TGTGCCAGCAGCGTATTGGGGAGTGGCTACACCTTC,CASSVLGSGYTF
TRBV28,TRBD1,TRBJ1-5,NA,TGTGCCAGCAGCTACACCTGGACAGGGGGTGATCAGCCCCAGCATTTT,CASSYTWTGGDQPQHF
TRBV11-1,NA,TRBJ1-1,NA,TGTGCCAGCAGCTTTCATGTAGGGAACACTGAAGCTTTCTTT,CASSFHVGNTEAFF
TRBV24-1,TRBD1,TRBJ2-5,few,TGTGCCACCAGTGAGTCGACAGGGGGGGAGACCCAGTACTTC,CATSESTGGETQYF
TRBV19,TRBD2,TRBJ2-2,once,TGTGCCAGTAGTATGACTAGCGTGGGCGGGGAGCTGTTTTTT,CASSMTSVGGELFF
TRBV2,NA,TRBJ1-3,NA,TGTGCCAGCAGCCTCACACTCTCTGGGGACACCATATATTTT,CASSLTLSGDTIYF
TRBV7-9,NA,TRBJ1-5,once,TGTGCCGCGGGGGGACTGGTGGCCAATCAGCCCCAGCATTTT,CAAGGLVANQPQHF
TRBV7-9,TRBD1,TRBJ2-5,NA,TGTGCCAGCAGCTCGACAGGGGTTAGGGAGACCCAGTACTTC,CASSSTGVRETQYF
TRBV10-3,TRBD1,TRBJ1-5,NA,TGTGCCATCAGCTCGGGGACAGGGGCTCAGCCCCAGCATTTT,CAISSGTGAQPQHF
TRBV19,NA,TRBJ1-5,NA,TGTGCCAGTAGTATTAAGGGGTCAGGGCGGTATCAGCCCCAGCATTTT,CASSIKGSGRYQPQHF
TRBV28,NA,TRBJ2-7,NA,TGTGCCAGCACCCAGAGGAGCGGTGTCTCCTACGAGCAGTACTTC,CASTQRSGVSYEQYF
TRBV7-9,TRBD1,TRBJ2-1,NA,TGTGCCAGCAGCTTTGACCCGGGACAGGGCCGTGAGCAGTTCTTC,CASSFDPGQGREQFF
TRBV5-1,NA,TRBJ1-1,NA,TGCGCCAGCAGCTTGGTTGGAGGGGATGAAGCTTTCTTT,CASSLVGGDEAFF
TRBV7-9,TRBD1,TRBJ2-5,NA,TGTGCCAGCAGCTTTGGGGGACAGGCCCAAGAGACCCAGTACTTC,CASSFGGQAQETQYF
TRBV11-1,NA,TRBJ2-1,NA,TGTGCCAGCAGCCTGAACCGATACAATGAGCAGTTCTTC,CASSLNRYNEQFF